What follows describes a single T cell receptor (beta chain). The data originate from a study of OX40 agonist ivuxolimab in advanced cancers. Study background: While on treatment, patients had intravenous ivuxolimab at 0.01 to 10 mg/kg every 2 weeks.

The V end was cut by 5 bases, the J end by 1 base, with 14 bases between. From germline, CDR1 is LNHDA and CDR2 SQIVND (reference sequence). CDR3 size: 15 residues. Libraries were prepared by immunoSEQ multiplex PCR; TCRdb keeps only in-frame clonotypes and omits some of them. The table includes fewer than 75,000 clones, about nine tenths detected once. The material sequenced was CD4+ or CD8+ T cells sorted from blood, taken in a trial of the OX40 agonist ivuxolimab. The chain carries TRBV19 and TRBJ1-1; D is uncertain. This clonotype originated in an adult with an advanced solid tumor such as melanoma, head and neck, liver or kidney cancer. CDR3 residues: CASSPRTPQNTEAFF. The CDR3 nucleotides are TGTGCCAGTAGTCCAAGGACCCCGCAGAACACTGAAGCTTTCTTT.